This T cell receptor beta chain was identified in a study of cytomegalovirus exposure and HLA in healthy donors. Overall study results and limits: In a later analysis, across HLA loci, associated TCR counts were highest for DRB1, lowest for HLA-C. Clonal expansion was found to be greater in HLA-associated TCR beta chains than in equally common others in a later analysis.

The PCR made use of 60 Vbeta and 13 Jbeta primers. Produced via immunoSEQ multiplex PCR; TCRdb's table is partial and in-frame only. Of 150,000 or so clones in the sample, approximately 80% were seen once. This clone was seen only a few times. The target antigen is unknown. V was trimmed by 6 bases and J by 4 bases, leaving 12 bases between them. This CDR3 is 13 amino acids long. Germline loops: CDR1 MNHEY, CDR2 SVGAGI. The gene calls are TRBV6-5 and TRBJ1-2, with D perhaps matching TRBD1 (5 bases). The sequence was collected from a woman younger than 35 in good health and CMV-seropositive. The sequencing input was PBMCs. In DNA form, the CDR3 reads TGTGCCAGCAGAGCTGACAGAATCTATGGCTACACCTTC. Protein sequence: CASRADRIYGYTF.